What follows are 26 T cell receptor beta chains derived from one specimen sequenced in a study of T cells in Graves' hyperthyroidism and ophthalmopathy. The TCR beta CDR3 regions underwent amplification using RNA transcripts as the source. Primed by the HTBI set, a first-round RT-PCR was run on the TCR CDR3. TCRdb used MiXCR to reprocess the multiplex PCR reads, holding one entry per CDR3 protein. The sample has over 700,000 distinct CDR3 sequences; approximately 18% are singletons. Sequences were obtained from blood. These receptors were collected from a woman in her forties or fifties with Graves' hyperthyroidism that later progressed to Graves' ophthalmopathy.

The chain employs TRBV27 and TRBJ1-2; D perhaps matches TRBD1 (6 bases). The germline V and J ends were trimmed by 3 bases and 6 bases, with 11 bases remaining between them. Germline V gene sequence: CDR1 MNHEY, CDR2 SMNVEV (reference sequence). The CDR3 has 13 amino acids. As DNA, the CDR3 is TGTGCCAGCAGTTTGAGGGAGGGGGATGGCTACACCTTC. Translation: CASSLREGDGYTF.

This clonotype was detected only a few times. The V and J genes are TRBV2 and TRBJ2-6, with D maybe TRBD2 (6 bases). Germline lookup yields CDR1 SNHLY and CDR2 FYNNEI. This CDR3 has 17 amino acids. With 4 bases removed from V and 2 bases from J, the gap between germline ends came to 15 bases. CDR3 region: CASSVYSTGAGANVLTF. As DNA, the CDR3 is TGTGCCAGCAGTGTGTACTCAACGGGAGCTGGGGCCAACGTCCTGACTTTC.

The chain uses TRBV20-1 and TRBJ1-1; TRBD1 might be the D (5 bases). Germline V gene data show CDR1 as DFQATT and CDR2 as SNEGSKA (reference sequence). V was pared by 5 bases and J by 4 bases, with 11 bases between. This CDR3 has 12 amino acids. The DNA of the CDR3 is TGCAGTGCTTCAAGGGGAATCACTGAAGCTTTCTTT. Residues: CSASRGITEAFF.

This clonotype was seen repeatedly, ten times or more. The chain employs TRBV3-1 and TRBJ2-1; D possibly corresponds to TRBD2 (6 bases). This CDR3 is built from 14 residues. V lost 0 bases and J 12 bases, leaving 15 bases between the germline ends. CDR1 is LGHDT and CDR2 is YNNKEL in the germline V gene (reference sequence). The CDR3 spells CASSQDMRGRGQFF. For the CDR3, the DNA is TGTGCCAGCAGCCAAGATATGCGGGGACGAGGGCAGTTCTTC.

This clonotype was detected ten times or more. This rearrangement joins TRBV20-1 to TRBJ2-7, with TRBD1 as a possible D gene (6 bases). The CDR3 spans 13 residues. In germline, CDR1 is DFQATT, CDR2 SNEGSKA (reference sequence). V was trimmed by 3 bases and J by 1 base, leaving 10 bases between them. CDR3 nucleotide sequence: TGCAGTGCTAGCGTGCAGGGGTCCTACGAGCAGTACTTC. Its protein is CSASVQGSYEQYF.

V usage is TRBV27 and J usage is TRBJ1-6; 7 bases align to TRBD1. The V gene end was trimmed by 6 bases and the J gene end by 1 base; junction bases not matched to a gene: 3. This CDR3 is 15 amino acids long. The germline CDR1 and CDR2 sequences are MNHEY and SMNVEV (reference sequence). CDR3 sequence: CASSDRESYNSPLHF. CDR3 nucleotide sequence: TGTGCCAGCAGCGACAGGGAATCCTATAATTCACCCCTCCACTTT.

The rearrangement joins TRBV19 to TRBJ1-2; tentative D call: TRBD1 (5 bases). Germline assignment: CDR1 LNHDA and CDR2 SQIVND (reference sequence). There are 15 residues in the CDR3. V lost 6 bases and J lost 5, with 19 bases in between. The CDR3 coding sequence is TGTGCCAGTAGCCGAGGGGCCGACAGTTATTATGGCTACACCTTC. Its translation is CASSRGADSYYGYTF. Supplemented by reference TRBV19 and TRBJ1-2, the full variable domain reads DGGITQSPKYLFRKEGQNVTLSCEQNLNHDAMYWYRQDPGQGLRLIYYSQIVNDFQKGDIAEGYSVSREKKESFPLTVTSAQKNPTAFYLCASSRGADSYYGYTFGSGTRLTVV.

The chain links TRBV2 to TRBJ1-6; unclear D gene. There are 14 residues in the CDR3. Germline-derived CDR1 and CDR2 are SNHLY and FYNNEI. Trimming took 9 bases from V and 0 from J, leaving 9 bases between them. The CDR3 region is CASSGNSYNSPLHF. As DNA, the CDR3 is TGTGCCAGTTCGGGGAACTCCTATAATTCACCCCTCCACTTT. Full variable domain (missing parts from reference TRBV2 and TRBJ1-6): EPEVTQTPSHQVTQMGQEVILRCVPISNHLYFYWYRQILGQKVEFLVSFYNNEISEKSEIFDDQFSVERPDGSNFTLKIRSTKLEDSAMYFCASSGNSYNSPLHFGNGTRLTVT.

The gene calls are TRBV7-2 and TRBJ1-1; possible D gene TRBD1, 6 bases. Trimming left V 1 base short and J 3 bases short, with 12 bases between. CDR3 size: 15 residues. Germline loops: CDR1 SGHTA, CDR2 FQGNSA. The CDR3 sequence is CASSLDGGGDTEAFF. Here the CDR3 DNA reads TGTGCCAGCAGCTTAGACGGAGGGGGGGACACTGAAGCTTTCTTT.

This chain uses TRBV12-3 or TRBV12-4 with TRBJ2-3; D call uncertain. The V and J ends lost 3 bases and 11 bases respectively, with 12 bases between them. The CDR3 spans 12 residues. The CDR3 sequence: CASSFSSGLQYF. The DNA of the CDR3 is TGTGCCAGCAGTTTTAGTTCGGGTTTGCAGTATTTT.

At least ten counts were recorded for this clonotype. The chain joins TRBV4-1 to TRBJ1-4, with D perhaps matching TRBD1 (6 bases). The germline V gene encodes CDR1 MGHRA and CDR2 YSYEKL. V lost 4 bases and J lost 9, with 18 bases in between. The CDR3 extends over 15 amino acids. The CDR3 nucleotides are TGCGCCAGCAGCCCCCAATCGGGGGGGGCCCAAAAACTGTTTTTT. Its translation is CASSPQSGGAQKLFF.

This clonotype was seen many times. J is TRBJ1-1 and V is TRBV3-1; D perhaps matches TRBD1 (5 bases). The germline CDR1 and CDR2 sequences are LGHDT and YNNKEL (reference sequence). The CDR3 loop spans 15 amino acids. V gave up 4 bases and J gave up 7 bases, with 19 bases separating them. In DNA form, the CDR3 reads TGTGCCAGCAGCCCCCAAAAGGGGCGGCAGGTTGAAGCTTTCTTT. This codes for CASSPQKGRQVEAFF.

CDR3 DNA sequence: TGTGCCAGCTCGCGACAACAGGGCCACTCTGGAAACACCATATATTTT. Its protein is CASSRQQGHSGNTIYF. J is TRBJ1-3 and V is TRBV18, with D maybe TRBD1 (6 bases). The germline CDR1 and CDR2 sequences are KGHSH and LQKENI. The CDR3 extends over 16 amino acids. Trimming removed 6 bases from V and 0 bases from J, with 15 bases in between.

This clonotype was seen only a few times. The V call is TRBV12-3 or TRBV12-4, the J call TRBJ1-2; TRBD1 matches at 9 bases. The V segment lost 5 bases and the J segment 7 bases; nucleotides outside the gene matches: 5. The CDR3 is 13 residues long. The CDR3 DNA reads as TGTGCCAGCAGTAATACGGACAGGGGTGGCTACACCTTC. It is translated as CASSNTDRGGYTF.

This chain joins TRBV19 and TRBJ1-5; maybe TRBD1 (6 bases). Trimming cost V 4 bases and J 5 bases, with 15 bases left between them. This CDR3 has 15 residues. Germline CDR1 reads LNHDA; CDR2 reads SQIVND (reference sequence). The CDR3 region is CASSTLDSPHQPQHF. CDR3 bases: TGTGCCAGTAGTACGTTGGACAGCCCACATCAGCCCCAGCATTTT.

The chain couples TRBV3-1 to TRBJ2-2; possibly TRBD1 for D (6 bases). The CDR3 sequence is 15 residues long. Germline CDR1 is LGHDT and CDR2 is YNNKEL (reference sequence). Trimming shortened V by 3 bases and J by 0 bases, and 8 bases separated the two germline ends. CDR3 sequence (DNA): TGTGCCAGCAGCCACGGGACAACGAACACCGGGGAGCTGTTTTTT. Encoded protein: CASSHGTTNTGELFF.

This clonotype appeared a few times. The V and J genes are TRBV6-1 and TRBJ2-5; TRBD2 matches 7 bases. Germline values: CDR1 MNHNS, CDR2 SASEGT. The CDR3 loop spans 15 amino acids. V lost 4 bases, J lost 0 bases, and 5 bases stayed unmatched. The CDR3 sequence: CASSARRGDQETQYF. CDR3 sequence (DNA): TGTGCCAGCAGTGCCCGCCGGGGGGACCAAGAGACCCAGTACTTC.

On this clonotype itself: This sequence may be a read error, since a much larger clone differs from it by one base. V gene TRBV4-2 combines with J gene TRBJ2-3; 11 bases are a match to TRBD2. V trimming: 2 bases; J trimming: 1 base; junction bases outside the gene matches: 2. CDR1 LGHNA and CDR2 YNFKEQ come from the germline V gene. The length of the CDR3 is 16 residues. DNA for the CDR3: TGTGCCAGCAGCCAAACTAGCGGGGGCCGCACAGATACGCAGTATTTT. Translating gives CASSQTSGGRTDTQYF.

This clonotype was recorded many times. The rearrangement uses TRBV5-1 and TRBJ2-3; either TRBD1 or TRBD2 may supply D (5 bases each). V shed 3 bases and J shed 5 bases, with 10 bases lying between them. This CDR3 contains 13 residues. Germline loops: CDR1 SGHRS, CDR2 YFSETQ. In DNA, the CDR3 is TGCGCCAGCAGCTCCGGGGCTGAAGATACGCAGTATTTT. Translated: CASSSGAEDTQYF.

This clonotype was found a few times. The rearrangement joins TRBV4-1 to TRBJ1-1; TRBD1 is a possible D gene (6 bases). Germline CDR1 reads MGHRA; CDR2 reads YSYEKL. Trimming stripped 4 bases from V and 6 bases from J, with 15 bases between. The CDR3 loop spans 14 amino acids. The CDR3 nucleotides read TGCGCCAGCAGCCTATGGACAGCCGTTTCTGAAGCTTTCTTT. Encoded protein: CASSLWTAVSEAFF.

This clonotype was observed a handful of times. V gene TRBV9 combines with J gene TRBJ2-3; D is unclear. V lost 7 bases, J lost 6 bases, and 15 bases lay in between. Germline V gene data show CDR1 as SGDLS and CDR2 as YYNGEE. CDR3 size: 13 residues. CDR3 region: CASGRGPNDTQYF. In DNA form, the CDR3 reads TGTGCCAGCGGCAGAGGACCTAACGATACGCAGTATTTT.

There are a few counts of this clonotype. V and J are TRBV12-3 or TRBV12-4 and TRBJ1-2; 7 bases match TRBD1. This CDR3 region has 15 residues. V shed 6 bases and J 8 bases; nucleotides not matched to a gene: 15. The CDR3 loop is CASSLSLTGWLGYTF. CDR3 DNA: TGTGCCAGCAGCCTGTCCCTGACAGGGTGGTTAGGCTACACCTTC.

This clonotype has a count of ten or more. The chain recombines TRBV3-1 with TRBJ2-5; 7 bases are a match to TRBD2. This CDR3 has 15 amino acids. Germline assignment: CDR1 LGHDT and CDR2 YNNKEL (reference sequence). Germline trimming cut 3 bases from V and 1 base from J; bases unmatched to any gene: 5. The CDR3 protein is CASSQGRGAQETQYF. CDR3 DNA sequence: TGTGCCAGCAGCCAGGGGAGGGGAGCCCAAGAGACCCAGTACTTC.

The V call is TRBV6-1, the J call TRBJ2-1; perhaps TRBD1 as D (6 bases). Between the trimmed V and J ends, which lost 4 bases and 5 bases, there was a span of 12 bases. The CDR3 totals 14 residues. Per germline, CDR1 MNHNS and CDR2 SASEGT. The CDR3 spells CASSGQENNNEQFF. Written as DNA, the CDR3 is TGTGCCAGCAGTGGACAGGAGAACAACAATGAGCAGTTCTTC.

This chain joins TRBV11-2 and TRBJ2-1, with D uncertain. The germline V and J ends were trimmed by 1 base and 8 bases, with 6 bases remaining between them. CDR1 is SGHAT, CDR2 FQNNGV, per germline. The CDR3 totals 12 residues. The CDR3 DNA follows: TGTGCCAGCAGCTTAGTAACGGATGAGCAGTTCTTC. Amino acids: CASSLVTDEQFF. Variable domain in full (rest from reference TRBV11-2 and TRBJ2-1): EAGVAQSPRYKIIEKRQSVAFWCNPISGHATLYWYQQILGQGPKLLIQFQNNGVVDDSQLPKDRFSAERLKGVDSTLKIQPAKLEDSAVYLCASSLVTDEQFFGPGTRLTVL.

This clonotype was seen ten or more times. The J gene is TRBJ2-7, the V gene TRBV11-2; D is possibly TRBD1 (6 bases). The CDR3 is 14 residues long. Germline CDR1 is SGHAT and CDR2 is FQNNGV. Trimming stripped 3 bases from V and 5 bases from J, with 14 bases between. The CDR3 region has the DNA TGTGCCAGCAGCTTGGGGGCCCTTGGCGACGAGCAGTACTTC. Residues: CASSLGALGDEQYF.